Below, 8 T cell receptor beta chains from the same sample are listed, as sequenced in a study of blood T cell repertoires in COVID-19. Produced via immunoSEQ multiplex PCR; TCRdb's table is partial and in-frame only. Altogether a few hundred thousand clones are present, almost 90% being singletons, with the ten largest covering 3.5% to 5%. The material sequenced was PBMCs or T cells enriched from blood (not recorded which). The receptors were sampled from a woman between 18 and 29 years old with acute COVID-19.

J is TRBJ2-1 and V is TRBV25-1; no reliable D call. The CDR3 loop spans 15 amino acids. CDR1 is MGHDK, CDR2 SYGVNS, per germline. Trimming cost V 2 bases and J 2 bases, with 10 bases left between them. CDR3 residues: CASSEVASPYNEQFF. As DNA, the CDR3 is TGTGCCAGCAGTGAAGTAGCCTCTCCCTACAATGAGCAGTTCTTC.

The rearrangement links TRBV7-9 to TRBJ1-2; D call uncertain. The germline V and J ends were trimmed by 5 bases and 2 bases, with 18 bases remaining between them. Germline V gives CDR1 SEHNR, CDR2 FQNEAQ (reference sequence). This CDR3 is built from 16 residues. CDR3 nucleotide sequence: TGTGCCAGCAGCCGGTATGACGGGGAAGGGAACTATGGCTACACCTTC. Translation: CASSRYDGEGNYGYTF.

The genes are TRBV1 and TRBJ2-7; the table's D gene call, TRBD2, was not cross checked with the DNA. TRBV1 is noted as a pseudogene. The CDR3 runs 15 residues. CDR3 amino acids: CTSSYSWTAKGEQYF. The CDR3 nucleotides read TGCACCAGCAGCTATTCATGGACTGCAAAGGGCGAGCAGTACTTC.

This chain links TRBV28 with TRBJ1-3, with 8 bases lining up with TRBD1. Germline lookup yields CDR1 MDHEN and CDR2 SYDVKM. The length of the CDR3 is 19 residues. V gave up 8 bases and J gave up 0 bases; unmatched junction bases: 18. The DNA of the CDR3 is TGTGCCAGCGCCTATATGGACAGGGATTTATTATTCTCTGGAAACACCATATATTTT. This gives the protein CASAYMDRDLLFSGNTIYF. The variable domain in full, completed from reference TRBV28 and TRBJ1-3, reads DVKVTQSSRYLVKRTGEKVFLECVQDMDHENMFWYRQDPGLGLRLIYFSYDVKMKEKGDIPEGYSVSREKKERFSLILESASTNQTSMYLCASAYMDRDLLFSGNTIYFGEGSWLTVV.

This sequence joins TRBV5-1 and TRBJ1-1, with D possibly being TRBD1 (5 bases). Germline CDR1 SGHRS, CDR2 YFSETQ. This CDR3 contains 14 residues. V was clipped by 4 bases and J by 0 bases, with 10 bases between them. CDR3 DNA sequence: TGCGCCAGCAGCCTACAGGACCTGAACACTGAAGCTTTCTTT. Translated, it gives CASSLQDLNTEAFF.

CDR3 DNA sequence: TGTGCCAGCAGTGGACAGTTAAATCAGCCCCAGCATTTT. It yields the protein CASSGQLNQPQHF. V usage is TRBV2 and J usage is TRBJ1-5; the D gene is possibly TRBD1 (5 bases). The CDR3 runs 13 residues. CDR1 SNHLY and CDR2 FYNNEI come from the germline V gene. Trimming left V 4 bases short and J 4 bases short, with 8 bases between.

The J gene is TRBJ2-2, the V gene TRBV28; D might be TRBD2 (6 bases). The CDR3 is 15 residues long. The germline V gene has CDR1 MDHEN and CDR2 SYDVKM. V dropped 2 bases and J dropped 1 base, with 8 bases sitting between them. The CDR3: CASSLQRVNTGELFF. CDR3 nucleotides: TGTGCCAGCAGTTTACAGCGGGTGAACACCGGGGAGCTGTTTTTT.

This chain joins TRBV6-5 and TRBJ2-1; no clear D gene. This CDR3 has 11 residues. Trimming took 8 bases from V and 4 from J, leaving 6 bases between them. Germline values: CDR1 MNHEY, CDR2 SVGAGI. DNA for the CDR3: TGTGCCAGCGTAGAGTACAATGAGCAGTTCTTC. Its translation is CASVEYNEQFF.